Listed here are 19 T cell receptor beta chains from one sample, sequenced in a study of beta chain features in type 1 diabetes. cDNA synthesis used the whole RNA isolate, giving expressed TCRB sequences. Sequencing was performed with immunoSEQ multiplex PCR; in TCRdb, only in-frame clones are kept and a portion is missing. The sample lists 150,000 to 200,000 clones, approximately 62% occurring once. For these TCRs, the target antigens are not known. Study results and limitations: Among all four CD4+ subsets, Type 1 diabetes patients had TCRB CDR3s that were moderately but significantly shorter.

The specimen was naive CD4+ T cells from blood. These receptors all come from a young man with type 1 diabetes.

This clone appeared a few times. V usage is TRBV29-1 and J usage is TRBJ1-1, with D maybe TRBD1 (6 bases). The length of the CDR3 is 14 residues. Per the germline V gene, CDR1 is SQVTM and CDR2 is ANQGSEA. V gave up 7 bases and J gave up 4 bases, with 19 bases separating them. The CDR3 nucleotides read TGCAGCGCCGAACCCGGGTTAGGGGGCACTGAAGCTTTCTTT. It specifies CSAEPGLGGTEAFF.

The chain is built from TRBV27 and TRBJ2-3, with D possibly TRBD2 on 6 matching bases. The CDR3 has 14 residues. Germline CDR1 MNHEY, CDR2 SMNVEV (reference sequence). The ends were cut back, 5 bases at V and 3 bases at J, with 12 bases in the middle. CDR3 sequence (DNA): TGTGCCAGCAGTCTCGGGACTGAAACAGATACGCAGTATTTT. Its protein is CASSLGTETDTQYF.

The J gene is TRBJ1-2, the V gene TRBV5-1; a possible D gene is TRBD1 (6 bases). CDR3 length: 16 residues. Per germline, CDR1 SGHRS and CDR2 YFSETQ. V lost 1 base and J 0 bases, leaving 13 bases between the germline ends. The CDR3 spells CASSLSSGEANYGYTF. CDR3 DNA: TGCGCCAGCAGCTTGTCGTCAGGGGAGGCTAACTATGGCTACACCTTC. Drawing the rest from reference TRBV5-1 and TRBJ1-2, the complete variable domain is KAGVTQTPRYLIKTRGQQVTLSCSPISGHRSVSWYQQTPGQGLQFLFEYFSETQRNKGNFPGRFSGRQFSNSRSEMNVSTLELGDSALYLCASSLSSGEANYGYTFGSGTRLTVV.

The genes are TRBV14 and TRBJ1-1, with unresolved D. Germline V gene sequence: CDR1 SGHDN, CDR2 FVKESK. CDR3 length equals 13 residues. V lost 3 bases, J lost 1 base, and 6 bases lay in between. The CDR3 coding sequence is TGTGCCAGCAGCCAGGAGAGGAACACTGAAGCTTTCTTT. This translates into CASSQERNTEAFF.

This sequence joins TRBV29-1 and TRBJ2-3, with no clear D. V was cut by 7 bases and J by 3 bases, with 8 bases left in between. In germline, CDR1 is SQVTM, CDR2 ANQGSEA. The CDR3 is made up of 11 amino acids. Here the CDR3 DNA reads TGCAGCGCCCCTTGGACAGATACGCAGTATTTT. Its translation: CSAPWTDTQYF.

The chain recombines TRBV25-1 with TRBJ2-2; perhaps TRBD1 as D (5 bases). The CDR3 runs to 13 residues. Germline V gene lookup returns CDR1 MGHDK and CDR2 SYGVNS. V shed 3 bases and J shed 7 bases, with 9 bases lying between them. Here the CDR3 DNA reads TGTGCCAGCAGTGATAGTACAGGCGGGGAGCTGTTTTTT. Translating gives CASSDSTGGELFF.

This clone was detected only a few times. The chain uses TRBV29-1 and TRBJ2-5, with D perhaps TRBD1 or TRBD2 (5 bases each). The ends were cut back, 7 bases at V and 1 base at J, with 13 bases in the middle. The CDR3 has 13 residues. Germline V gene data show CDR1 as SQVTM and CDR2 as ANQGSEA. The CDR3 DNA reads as TGCAGCGGTAGCCGGGACGTCCAAGAGACCCAGTACTTC. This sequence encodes CSGSRDVQETQYF.

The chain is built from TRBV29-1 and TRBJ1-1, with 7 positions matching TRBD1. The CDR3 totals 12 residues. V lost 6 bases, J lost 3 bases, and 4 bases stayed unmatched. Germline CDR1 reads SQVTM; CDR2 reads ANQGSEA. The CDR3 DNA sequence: TGCAGCGTAGGGACAGCCTACACTGAAGCTTTCTTT. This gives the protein CSVGTAYTEAFF.

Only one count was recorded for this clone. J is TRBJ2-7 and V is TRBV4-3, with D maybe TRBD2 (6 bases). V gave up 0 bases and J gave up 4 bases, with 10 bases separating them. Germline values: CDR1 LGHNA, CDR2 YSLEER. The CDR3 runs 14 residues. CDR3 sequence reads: CASSQDRGKYEQYF. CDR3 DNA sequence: TGCGCCAGCAGCCAAGATCGGGGGAAATACGAGCAGTACTTC.

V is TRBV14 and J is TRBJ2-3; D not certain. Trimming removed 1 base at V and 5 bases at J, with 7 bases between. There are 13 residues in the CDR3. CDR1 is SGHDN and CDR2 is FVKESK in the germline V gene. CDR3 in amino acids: CASSQVGRDTQYF. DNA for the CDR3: TGTGCCAGCAGCCAAGTGGGTAGAGATACGCAGTATTTT.

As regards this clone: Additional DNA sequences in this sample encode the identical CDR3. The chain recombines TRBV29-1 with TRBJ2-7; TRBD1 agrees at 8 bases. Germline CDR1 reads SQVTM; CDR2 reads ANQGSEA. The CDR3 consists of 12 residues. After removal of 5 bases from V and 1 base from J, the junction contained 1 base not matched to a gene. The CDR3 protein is CSVRTGSYEQYF. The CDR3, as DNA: TGCAGCGTTCGGACAGGGTCCTACGAGCAGTACTTC.

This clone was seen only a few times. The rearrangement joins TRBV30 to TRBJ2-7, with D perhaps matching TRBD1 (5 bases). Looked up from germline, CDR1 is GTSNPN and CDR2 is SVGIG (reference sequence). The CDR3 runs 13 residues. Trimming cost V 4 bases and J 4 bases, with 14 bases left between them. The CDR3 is CAWNRMQGYEQYF. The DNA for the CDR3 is TGTGCCTGGAATAGAATGCAGGGATACGAGCAGTACTTC.

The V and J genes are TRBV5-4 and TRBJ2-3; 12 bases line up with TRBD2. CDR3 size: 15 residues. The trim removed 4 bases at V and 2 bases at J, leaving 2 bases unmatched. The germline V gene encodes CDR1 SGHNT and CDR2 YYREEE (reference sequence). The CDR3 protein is CASSRTSGNTDTQYF. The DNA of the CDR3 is TGTGCCAGCAGCCGGACTAGCGGGAACACAGATACGCAGTATTTT.

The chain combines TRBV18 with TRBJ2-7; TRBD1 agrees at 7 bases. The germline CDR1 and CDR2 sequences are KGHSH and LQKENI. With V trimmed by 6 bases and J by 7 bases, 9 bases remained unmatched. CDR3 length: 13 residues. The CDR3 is CASSQTGPEEQYF. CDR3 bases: TGTGCCAGCTCCCAGACAGGGCCGGAAGAGCAGTACTTC.

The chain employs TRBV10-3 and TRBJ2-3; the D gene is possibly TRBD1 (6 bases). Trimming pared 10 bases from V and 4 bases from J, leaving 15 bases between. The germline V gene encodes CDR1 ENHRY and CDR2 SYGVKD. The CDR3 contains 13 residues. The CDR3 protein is CATQGSWADTQYF. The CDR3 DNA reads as TGTGCCACTCAGGGGAGTTGGGCAGATACGCAGTATTTT.

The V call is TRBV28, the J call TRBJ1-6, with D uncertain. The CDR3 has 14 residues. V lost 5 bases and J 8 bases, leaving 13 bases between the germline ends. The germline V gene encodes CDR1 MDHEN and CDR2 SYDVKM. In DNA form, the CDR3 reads TGTGCCAGCAGTCTTAGGGTACTGGATTCACCCCTCCACTTT. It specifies CASSLRVLDSPLHF.

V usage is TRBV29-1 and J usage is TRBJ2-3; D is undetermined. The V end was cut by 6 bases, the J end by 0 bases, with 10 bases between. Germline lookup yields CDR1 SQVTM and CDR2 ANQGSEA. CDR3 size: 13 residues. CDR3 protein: CSVALTSTDTQYF. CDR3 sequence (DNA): TGCAGCGTCGCATTGACTAGCACAGATACGCAGTATTTT.

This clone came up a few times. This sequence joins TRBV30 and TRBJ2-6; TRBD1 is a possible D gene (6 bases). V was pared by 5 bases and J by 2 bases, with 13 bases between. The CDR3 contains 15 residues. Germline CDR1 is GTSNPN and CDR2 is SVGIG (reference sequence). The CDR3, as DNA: TGTGCCTGGCGTCAGGGGCGCCCTGGGGCCAACGTCCTGACTTTC. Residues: CAWRQGRPGANVLTF.

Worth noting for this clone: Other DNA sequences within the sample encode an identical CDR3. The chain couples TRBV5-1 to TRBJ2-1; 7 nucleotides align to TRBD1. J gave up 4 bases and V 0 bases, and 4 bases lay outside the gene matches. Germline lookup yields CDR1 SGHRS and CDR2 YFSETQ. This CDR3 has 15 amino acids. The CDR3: CASSLDSGGYNEQFF. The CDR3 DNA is TGCGCCAGCAGCTTGGACTCAGGGGGTTACAATGAGCAGTTCTTC.